This T cell receptor (beta chain) was sequenced for a study of graft-versus-host responses after intestinal transplantation. Study-level information: Isolated intestinal, liver-intestinal, or multivisceral transplants had been given to the recipients. Recipients uniformly received anti-thymocyte globulin induction, followed by tacrolimus and steroids for two to four years.

With respect to this clone: What it binds is unknown.

The CDR3 totals 14 residues. The germline V gene has CDR1 SGHRS and CDR2 YFSETQ. The V gene lost 5 bases and the J gene lost 1 base, with 11 bases spanning the gap. TCRdb keeps only in-frame clones here, not all; method: immunoSEQ multiplex PCR. Here the sample spans approximately 12,000 clones, around 85% being singletons. Whole-study findings and limits: Peak levels of circulating GvH clones tracked with early post-transplant HvG declines. The marrow of recipients harbored GvH clones, and ileum or blood showed some of them first.

Sequencing used PBMCs, obtained roughly 290 days after intestinal transplant. The chain carries TRBV5-1 and TRBJ2-3; D is uncertain. The origin of this receptor is a human patient who received an intestinal transplant, so some T cells may come from the graft donor. The CDR3 sequence: CASSRARGTDTQYF. The DNA for the CDR3 is TGCGCCAGCAGTCGGGCGCGCGGCACAGATACGCAGTATTTT. Supplemented by reference TRBV5-1 and TRBJ2-3, the full variable domain reads KAGVTQTPRYLIKTRGQQVTLSCSPISGHRSVSWYQQTPGQGLQFLFEYFSETQRNKGNFPGRFSGRQFSNSRSEMNVSTLELGDSALYLCASSRARGTDTQYFGPGTRLTVL.